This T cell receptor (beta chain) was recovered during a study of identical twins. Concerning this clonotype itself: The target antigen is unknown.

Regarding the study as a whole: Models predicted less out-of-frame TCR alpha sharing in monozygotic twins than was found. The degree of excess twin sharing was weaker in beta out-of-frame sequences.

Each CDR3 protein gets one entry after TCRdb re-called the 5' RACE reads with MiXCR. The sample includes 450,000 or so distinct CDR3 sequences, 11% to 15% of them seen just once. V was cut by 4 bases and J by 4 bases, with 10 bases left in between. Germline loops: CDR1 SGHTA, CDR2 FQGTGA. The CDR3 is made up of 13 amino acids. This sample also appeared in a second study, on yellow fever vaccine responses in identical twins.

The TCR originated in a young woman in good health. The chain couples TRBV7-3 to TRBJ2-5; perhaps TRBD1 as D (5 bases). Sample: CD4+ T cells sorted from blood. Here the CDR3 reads CASSSGYLETQYF. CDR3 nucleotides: TGTGCCAGCAGCTCAGGGTACTTAGAGACCCAGTACTTC.